This T cell receptor (beta chain) was retrieved from a study of CD8 T cells in Susac syndrome. Study at large: When their blood was taken, patients with Susac syndrome were therapy-naive, taking corticosteroids, or taking intravenous immunoglobulin alone.

Germline values: CDR1 MNHEY, CDR2 SVGAGI. The CDR3 length is 16 residues. Trimming cost V 2 bases and J 0 bases; bases outside gene matches: 4. TEMRA cells were FACS-enriched and CD8+ and CD4+ T cells negatively isolated. Reverse transcription of about 0.5 to 1 ug RNA was carried out with random hexamers. With immunoSEQ multiplex PCR, TCR beta CDR3 was amplified across 54 Vbeta and 13 Jbeta. TCRdb called the immunoSEQ multiplex PCR reads again in MiXCR, with one record for every CDR3 protein. The sample has 200,000 to 250,000 distinct CDR3 sequences, about 94% seen once. The chain uses TRBV6-5 and TRBJ1-5, with 7 positions matching TRBD1. The receptor was derived from a human donor with Susac syndrome. Sequencing used CD4+ T cells from PBMCs. CDR3 coding DNA: TGTGCCAGCAGTTACAGGGGGCCCAATAGCAATCAGCCCCAGCATTTT. Translated: CASSYRGPNSNQPQHF.